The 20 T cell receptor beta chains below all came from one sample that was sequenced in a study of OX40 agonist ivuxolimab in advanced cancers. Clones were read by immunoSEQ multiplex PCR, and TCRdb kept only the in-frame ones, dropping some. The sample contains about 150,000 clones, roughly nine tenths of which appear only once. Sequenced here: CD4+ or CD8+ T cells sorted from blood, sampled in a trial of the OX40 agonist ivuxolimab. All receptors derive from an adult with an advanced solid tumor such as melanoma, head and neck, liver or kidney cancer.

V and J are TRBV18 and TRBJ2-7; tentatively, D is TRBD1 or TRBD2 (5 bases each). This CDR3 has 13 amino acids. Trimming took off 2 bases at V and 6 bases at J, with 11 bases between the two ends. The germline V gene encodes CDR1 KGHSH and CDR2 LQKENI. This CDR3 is CASSPAPGAEQYF. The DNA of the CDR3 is TGTGCCAGCTCACCAGCCCCCGGGGCCGAGCAGTACTTC.

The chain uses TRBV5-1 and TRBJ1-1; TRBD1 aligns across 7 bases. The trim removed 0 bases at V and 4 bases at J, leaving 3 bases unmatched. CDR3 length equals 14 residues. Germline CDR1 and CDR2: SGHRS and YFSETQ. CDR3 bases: TGCGCCAGCAGCTTGGAGGGGGCCGGCACTGAAGCTTTCTTT. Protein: CASSLEGAGTEAFF.

In DNA form, the CDR3 reads TGTGCCAGCAATCGAATGGCAGTTTATAGCAATCAGCCCCAGCATTTT. It yields the protein CASNRMAVYSNQPQHF. V gene TRBV28 combines with J gene TRBJ1-5; D ambiguous. The CDR3 is 16 amino acids. In germline, CDR1 is MDHEN, CDR2 SYDVKM. V lost 7 bases to trimming and J lost 0 bases, with 16 bases between them.

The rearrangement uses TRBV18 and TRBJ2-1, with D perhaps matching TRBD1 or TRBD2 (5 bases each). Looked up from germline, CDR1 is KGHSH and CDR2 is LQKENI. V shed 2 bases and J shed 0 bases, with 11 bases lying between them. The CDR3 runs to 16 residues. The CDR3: CASSPGTSSSYNEQFF. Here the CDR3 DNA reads TGTGCCAGCTCACCAGGGACGTCGAGCTCCTACAATGAGCAGTTCTTC. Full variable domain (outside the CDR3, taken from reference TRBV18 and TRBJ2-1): NAGVMQNPRHLVRRRGQEARLRCSPMKGHSHVYWYRQLPEEGLKFMVYLQKENIIDESGMPKERFSAEFPKEGPSILRIQQVVRGDSAAYFCASSPGTSSSYNEQFFGPGTRLTVL.

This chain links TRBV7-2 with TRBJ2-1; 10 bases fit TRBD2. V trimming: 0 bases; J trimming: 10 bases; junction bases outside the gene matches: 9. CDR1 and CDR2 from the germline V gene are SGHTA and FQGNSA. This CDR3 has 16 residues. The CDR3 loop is CASSLAVAGGFREQFF. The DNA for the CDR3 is TGTGCCAGCAGCTTAGCGGTAGCGGGAGGATTTCGAGAGCAGTTCTTC.

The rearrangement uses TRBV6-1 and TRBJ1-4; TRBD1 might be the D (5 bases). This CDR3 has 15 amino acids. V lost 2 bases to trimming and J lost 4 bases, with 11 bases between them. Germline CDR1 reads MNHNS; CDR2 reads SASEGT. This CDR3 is CASSELGLYNEKLFF. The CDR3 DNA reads TGTGCCAGCAGTGAATTGGGACTTTATAATGAAAAACTGTTTTTT.

CDR3 protein: CASSSLAGGPVWQYF. The CDR3 DNA reads TGTGCCAGCAGTTCCTTAGCGGGAGGGCCTGTTTGGCAGTACTTC. This chain joins TRBV27 and TRBJ2-7; 11 bases are shared with TRBD2. The V gene's germline CDR1 is MNHEY and CDR2 SMNVEV (reference sequence). CDR3 length: 15 residues. Trimming at V came to 4 bases and at J to 9 bases, leaving 11 bases not matched to a gene.

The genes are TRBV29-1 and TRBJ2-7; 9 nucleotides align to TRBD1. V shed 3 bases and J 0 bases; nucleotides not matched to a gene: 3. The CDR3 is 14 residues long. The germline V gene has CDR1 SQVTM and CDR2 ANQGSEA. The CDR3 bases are TGCAGCGTTGAGGACAGGGGAAGCTCCTACGAGCAGTACTTC. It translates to CSVEDRGSSYEQYF.

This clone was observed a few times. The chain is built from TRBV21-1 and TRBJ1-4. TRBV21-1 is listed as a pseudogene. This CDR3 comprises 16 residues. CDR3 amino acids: CASSKPRRDILEKLFF. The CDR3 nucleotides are TGTGCCAGCAGCAAACCTAGGAGGGACATCTTGGAAAAACTGTTTTTT.

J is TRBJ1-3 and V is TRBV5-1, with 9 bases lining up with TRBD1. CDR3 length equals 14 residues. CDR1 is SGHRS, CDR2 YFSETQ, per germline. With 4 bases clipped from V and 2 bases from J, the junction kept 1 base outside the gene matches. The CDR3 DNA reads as TGCGCCAGCAGCGGGACAGGGACTGGAAACACCATATATTTT. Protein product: CASSGTGTGNTIYF.

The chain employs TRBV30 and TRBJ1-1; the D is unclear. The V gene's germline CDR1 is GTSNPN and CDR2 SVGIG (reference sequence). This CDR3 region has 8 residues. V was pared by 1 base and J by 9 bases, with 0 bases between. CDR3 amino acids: CAWSEAFF. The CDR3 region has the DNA TGTGCCTGGAGTGAAGCTTTCTTT.

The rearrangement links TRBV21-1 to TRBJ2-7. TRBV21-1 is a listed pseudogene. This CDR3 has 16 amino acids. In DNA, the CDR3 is TGTGCCAGCAGCAAAGGGGAACAGAGCTTGTCCTACGAGCAGTACTTC. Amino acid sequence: CASSKGEQSLSYEQYF.

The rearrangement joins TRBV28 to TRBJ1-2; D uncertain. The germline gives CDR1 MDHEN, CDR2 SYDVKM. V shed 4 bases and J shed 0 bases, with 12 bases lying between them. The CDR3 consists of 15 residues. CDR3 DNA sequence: TGTGCCAGCAGTTCCCCATGGGCAACTAACTATGGCTACACCTTC. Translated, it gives CASSSPWATNYGYTF.

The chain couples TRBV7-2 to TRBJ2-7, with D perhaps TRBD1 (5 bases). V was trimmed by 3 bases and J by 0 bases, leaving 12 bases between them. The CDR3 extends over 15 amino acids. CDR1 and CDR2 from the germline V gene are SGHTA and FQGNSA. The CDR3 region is CASSFSQDNSYEQYF. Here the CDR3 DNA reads TGTGCCAGCAGCTTCTCTCAGGACAACTCCTACGAGCAGTACTTC.

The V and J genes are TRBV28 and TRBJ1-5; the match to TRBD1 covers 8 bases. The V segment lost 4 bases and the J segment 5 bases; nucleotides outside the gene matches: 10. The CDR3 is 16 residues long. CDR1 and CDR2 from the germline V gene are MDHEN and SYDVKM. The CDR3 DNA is TGTGCCAGCAGTTCGACAGGGGACAGGTGGGATCAGCCCCAGCATTTT. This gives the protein CASSSTGDRWDQPQHF.

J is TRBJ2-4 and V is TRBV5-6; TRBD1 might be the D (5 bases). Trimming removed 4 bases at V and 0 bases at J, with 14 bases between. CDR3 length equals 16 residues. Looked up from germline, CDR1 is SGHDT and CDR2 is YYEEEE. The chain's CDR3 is CASSHRQRLAKNIQYF. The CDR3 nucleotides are TGTGCCAGCAGCCACAGACAGAGACTAGCCAAAAACATTCAGTACTTC.

The DNA of the CDR3 is TGTGCCAGCAGTTTGCCAGGGAACACCGGGGAGCTGTTTTTT. Protein product: CASSLPGNTGELFF. The chain employs TRBV27 and TRBJ2-2; D is unclear. V lost 3 bases to trimming and J lost 1 base, with 6 bases between them. Germline CDR1 and CDR2: MNHEY and SMNVEV (reference sequence). CDR3 length: 14 amino acids.

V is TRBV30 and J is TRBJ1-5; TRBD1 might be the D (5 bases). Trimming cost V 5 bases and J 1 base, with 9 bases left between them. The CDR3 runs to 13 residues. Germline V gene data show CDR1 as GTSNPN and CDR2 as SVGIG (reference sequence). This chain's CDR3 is CAWAPGSNQPQHF. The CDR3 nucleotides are TGTGCCTGGGCCCCAGGGAGCAATCAGCCCCAGCATTTT.

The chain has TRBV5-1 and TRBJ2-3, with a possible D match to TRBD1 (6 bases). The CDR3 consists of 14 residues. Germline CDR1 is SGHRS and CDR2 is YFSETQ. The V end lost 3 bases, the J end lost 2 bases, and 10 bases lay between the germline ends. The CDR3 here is CASSYRDITDTQYF. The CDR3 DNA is TGCGCCAGCAGCTACCGGGACATCACAGATACGCAGTATTTT.

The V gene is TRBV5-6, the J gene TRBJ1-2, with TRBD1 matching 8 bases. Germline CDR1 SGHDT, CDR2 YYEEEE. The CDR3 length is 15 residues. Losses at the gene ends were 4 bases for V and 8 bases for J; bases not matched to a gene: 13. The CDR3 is CASSPMPDRVGGYTF. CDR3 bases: TGTGCCAGCAGCCCGATGCCGGACAGGGTTGGCGGCTACACCTTC. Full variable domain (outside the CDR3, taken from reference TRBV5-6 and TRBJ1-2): DAGVTQSPTHLIKTRGQQVTLRCSPKSGHDTVSWYQQALGQGPQFIFQYYEEEERQRGNFPDRFSGHQFPNYSSELNVNALLLGDSALYLCASSPMPDRVGGYTFGSGTRLTVV.